Below, 14 T cell receptor beta chains from the same sample are listed, as sequenced in a study of T cell repertoires in cytomegalovirus infection. TCRdb called the reads again in MiXCR, with one record for every CDR3 protein. The repertoire holds 830,000 or so distinct CDR3 sequences, with 30% to 35% as singletons. These receptors have no known antigen. The sample consisted of cultured CD8+ T cells from PBMCs, taken from culture after CMV antigen stimulation. The source of these receptors is a human donor in good health (CMV status not recorded). Some clones in this sample may be carry-over from other donors' samples.

This clonotype was observed a handful of times. The genes are TRBV6-2 or TRBV6-3 and TRBJ1-1; no firm D call. V gave up 7 bases and J gave up 3 bases, with 9 bases separating them. The CDR3 length is 12 residues. In germline, CDR1 is MNHEY, CDR2 SVGEGT. Here the CDR3 DNA reads TGTGCCAGCATGTCTTTCGACACTGAAGCTTTCTTT. Translated, it gives CASMSFDTEAFF.

This sequence joins TRBV4-3 and TRBJ1-2; D remains ambiguous. The CDR3 spans 15 residues. Trimming removed 0 bases at V and 6 bases at J, with 14 bases between. CDR1 is LGHNA and CDR2 is YSLEER in the germline V gene. The CDR3 region has the DNA TGCGCCAGCAGCCAAGACCGTTACCGACTAGATGGCTACACCTTC. Residues: CASSQDRYRLDGYTF.

About this clonotype: The junction differs from germline at one of its ends, possibly a read error. J is TRBJ1-3 and V is TRBV19; D gene uncertain. Germline V CDR1 and CDR2: LNHDA, SQIVND (reference sequence). This CDR3 has 16 amino acids. The DNA for the CDR3 is TGTGCTAGTAGTGCCGTAATACCTAGCTCTGGAAACACCATATATTTT. Amino acids: CASSAVIPSSGNTIYF.

The genes are TRBV6-2 or TRBV6-3 and TRBJ2-2, with no clear D. With 5 bases removed from V and 9 bases from J, the gap between germline ends came to 7 bases. Germline values: CDR1 MNHEY, CDR2 SVGEGT. CDR3 length: 11 amino acids. The CDR3, as DNA: TGTGCCAGCAGTATTGGACGGGAGCTGTTTTTT. The encoded protein is CASSIGRELFF.

This clonotype was found a few times. The rearrangement joins TRBV6-6 to TRBJ2-7, with a weak D call TRBD2 (5 bases). The CDR3 totals 10 residues. Per the germline V gene, CDR1 is MNHNY and CDR2 is SVGAGI (reference sequence). The CDR3 DNA follows: TGTTGCACGGGGAACTACGAGCAGTACTTC. This codes for CCTGNYEQYF.

This clonotype was detected ten times or more. This chain joins TRBV7-2 and TRBJ1-1; D call uncertain. Trimming removed 6 bases at V and 0 bases at J, with 8 bases between. This CDR3 has 13 residues. Germline CDR1 reads SGHTA; CDR2 reads FQGNSA. The CDR3: CASREEMNTEAFF. CDR3 sequence (DNA): TGTGCCAGCAGGGAGGAGATGAACACTGAAGCTTTCTTT.

The chain employs TRBV10-3 and TRBJ2-5; TRBD1 matches 10 bases. Germline lookup yields CDR1 ENHRY and CDR2 SYGVKD. V was pared by 0 bases and J by 6 bases, with 7 bases of the junction left unmatched. The CDR3 consists of 16 residues. The chain's CDR3 is CAISESGDRGGKTQYF. The CDR3 nucleotides are TGTGCCATCAGTGAGTCCGGGGACAGGGGAGGGAAGACCCAGTACTTC.

In its sample, this clonotype was seen a few times. This chain joins TRBV5-6 and TRBJ1-4, with D possibly TRBD1 on 5 matching bases. The CDR3 totals 13 residues. V lost 4 bases, J lost 12 bases, and 16 bases lay in between. Germline-derived CDR1 and CDR2 are SGHDT and YYEEEE. CDR3 sequence: CASSVYDSIELFF. In DNA form, the CDR3 reads TGTGCCAGCAGCGTTTATGACAGTATCGAACTGTTTTTT.

This clonotype showed up just a few times. The chain uses TRBV12-3 or TRBV12-4 and TRBJ1-6; D gene uncertain. This CDR3 region has 15 residues. V lost 5 bases to trimming and J lost 5 bases, with 13 bases between them. CDR3 loop: CASSRTENDNSPLHF. The CDR3 DNA reads as TGTGCCAGCAGTAGGACCGAGAACGATAATTCACCCCTCCACTTT.

This clonotype showed up just a few times. V gene TRBV7-3 combines with J gene TRBJ2-1, with 8 bases fitting TRBD1. The V gene's germline CDR1 is SGHTA and CDR2 FQGTGA. V was clipped by 10 bases and J by 2 bases; unmatched bases: 16. The CDR3 spans 17 residues. CDR3 protein: CATLKLGAGQAYNEQFF. CDR3 bases: TGTGCCACCCTAAAATTGGGTGCGGGACAGGCCTACAATGAGCAGTTCTTC.

This clonotype was seen a handful of times. V and J are TRBV7-6 and TRBJ2-3; the match to TRBD2 covers 8 bases. Germline V gene sequence: CDR1 SGHVS, CDR2 FNYEAQ. Unmatched junction bases numbered 14, after V lost 5 bases and J lost 4 bases. The CDR3 is 17 residues long. For the CDR3, the DNA is TGTGCCAGCAGCGGAGCCCCAGCCGGGGGGGGCCCAGATACGCAGTATTTT. Amino acids: CASSGAPAGGGPDTQYF.

The chain recombines TRBV27 with TRBJ2-4, with D possibly being TRBD1 (7 bases). This CDR3 has 16 residues. With 6 bases removed from V and 1 base from J, the gap between germline ends came to 16 bases. The germline CDR1 and CDR2 sequences are MNHEY and SMNVEV (reference sequence). The CDR3 here is CASRAQGGPAKNIQYF. Written as DNA, the CDR3 is TGTGCCAGCAGGGCCCAGGGGGGCCCCGCCAAAAACATTCAGTACTTC.

The V call is TRBV5-1, the J call TRBJ2-1, with D tentatively TRBD1 (5 bases). Per the germline V gene, CDR1 is SGHRS and CDR2 is YFSETQ. Trimming took off 3 bases at V and 8 bases at J, with 12 bases between the two ends. The CDR3 runs to 13 residues. Here the CDR3 reads CASSWTPHDEQFF. In DNA, the CDR3 is TGCGCCAGCAGCTGGACACCCCACGATGAGCAGTTCTTC.

This clonotype was counted only a few times. The CDR3 here is CASSALVEETQYF. The DNA of the CDR3 is TGTGCCAGCAGCGCACTCGTGGAAGAGACCCAGTACTTC. The chain couples TRBV7-6 to TRBJ2-5; D is unclear. V lost 5 bases to trimming and J lost 3 bases, with 10 bases between them. Germline V CDR1 and CDR2: SGHVS, FNYEAQ. CDR3 length: 13 residues.